This T cell receptor (beta chain) was recovered during a study of shared clonotypes between healthy human individuals. The CDR3 is 17 residues long. Germline V gene sequence: CDR1 ENHRY, CDR2 SYGVKD. Trimming at V came to 6 bases and at J to 4 bases, leaving 16 bases not matched to a gene. Once extracted for a subset, genomic DNA was divided evenly among several immunoSEQ plates. Assay: immunoSEQ multiplex PCR; the TCRdb copy retains only in-frame clones and omits some. In the table there are hundreds of thousands of clones, 95% to 97% of which are singletons. General observations from the study: It was the non-shared clonotypes that had lower generation probabilities than clonotypes shared by all four donors.

Comments on this clone: What it binds is not known.

This sequence was found in a woman in her 30s in good health. Specimen: naive CD4+ T cells sorted from blood. Subset specified: CD45RA+ positively selected. The chain combines TRBV10-3 with TRBJ2-5; 8 bases fit TRBD2. The CDR3 sequence is CAISPGGQGSPIETQYF. CDR3 in DNA: TGTGCCATCAGCCCGGGAGGGCAGGGGTCTCCAATAGAGACCCAGTACTTC.